This T cell receptor beta chain is from a study of technical replicates of blood from a few donors. Clones were sequenced by immunoSEQ multiplex PCR, and TCRdb holds only the in-frame ones, with some missing. Of tens of thousands of clones in the sample, roughly 94% are singletons; the top ten hold 3%. Germline V gene sequence: CDR1 LGHNA, CDR2 YNFKEQ. V lost 11 bases and J lost 5, with 9 bases in between. The CDR3 is made up of 11 amino acids. The source is a human donor in good health. Some clones in this sample may be carry-over from other donors' samples. This chain links TRBV4-2 with TRBJ2-2, with D hard to call. Specimen: PBMCs. DNA for the CDR3: TGTGCCTCTACTAAGACCGGGGAGCTGTTTTTT. It codes for CASTKTGELFF.